These 10 T cell receptor beta chains were sequenced from one sample in a study of molecular identifiers for immune sequencing clone quantification. TCRdb itself ran the PCR reads through MiXCR, one entry per CDR3 protein. The table includes some 320,000 distinct CDR3 sequences, 20% to 25% detected once. Sequenced material: naive CD8+ T cells from blood, with Jurkat cell RNA spiked in. Regarding subset: FACS-sorted CD8+CD4-CCR7+CD45RA+ naive T cells. These receptors were obtained from a human donor in good health. Some libraries in this study had Jurkat cell RNA spiked in.

This clonotype was observed at least ten times. This chain uses TRBV28 with TRBJ1-5; 12 bases match TRBD1. After removal of 3 bases from V and 6 bases from J, the junction contained 3 bases not matched to a gene. The CDR3 runs 15 residues. Germline-derived CDR1 and CDR2 are MDHEN and SYDVKM. The CDR3 bases are TGTGCCAGCAGTTTCCGGGACAGGGGGCTTCAGCCCCAGCATTTT. Amino acids: CASSFRDRGLQPQHF.

This clonotype turned up a few times. This CDR3 is CASSLALRTGGMNTEAFF. CDR3 in DNA: TGTGCCAGCAGCTTAGCTTTGAGGACAGGGGGCATGAACACTGAAGCTTTCTTT. The chain is built from TRBV7-8 and TRBJ1-1, with 11 bases fitting TRBD1. Germline loops: CDR1 SGHVS, CDR2 FQNEAQ. V shed 0 bases, J shed 0 bases, and the junction held 6 bases outside the gene matches. This CDR3 is built from 18 residues.

This clonotype has just a few counts. This sequence joins TRBV18 and TRBJ2-1; D remains ambiguous. V lost 1 base and J 3 bases, leaving 4 bases between the germline ends. The CDR3 covers 13 residues. Germline loops: CDR1 KGHSH, CDR2 LQKENI. The CDR3 reads CASSPRDYNEQFF. The CDR3 DNA is TGTGCCAGCTCACCACGGGACTACAATGAGCAGTTCTTC.

There are a few counts of this clonotype. V and J are TRBV9 and TRBJ2-3, with D perhaps TRBD1 or TRBD2 (6 bases each). Germline lookup yields CDR1 SGDLS and CDR2 YYNGEE. There are 15 residues in the CDR3. Trimming shortened V by 4 bases and J by 4 bases, and 16 bases separated the two germline ends. Here the CDR3 DNA reads TGTGCCAGCAGCCCCGAAGGGGGGCTGCCAGATACGCAGTATTTT. Its protein product is CASSPEGGLPDTQYF.

In this sample, this clonotype turned up a few times. This chain links TRBV28 with TRBJ1-5; D possibly corresponds to TRBD1 (5 bases). This CDR3 has 15 residues. V shed 7 bases and J shed 1 base, with 14 bases lying between them. Germline V gene lookup returns CDR1 MDHEN and CDR2 SYDVKM. CDR3 nucleotides: TGTGCCAGCACCCCCTGGAAGGGGAGCAATCAGCCCCAGCATTTT. As protein: CASTPWKGSNQPQHF.

At least ten counts were recorded for this clonotype. The CDR3 spells CSVSPTSGSSYEQYF. The CDR3 coding sequence is TGCAGCGTCTCCCCGACTAGCGGGAGCTCCTACGAGCAGTACTTC. The chain links TRBV29-1 to TRBJ2-7; 12 nucleotides line up with TRBD2. V was pared by 6 bases and J by 0 bases, with 6 bases of the junction left unmatched. The length of the CDR3 is 15 residues. The germline gives CDR1 SQVTM, CDR2 ANQGSEA.

In its sample, this clonotype was seen many times. V gene TRBV4-3 combines with J gene TRBJ1-3; 7 bases are a match to TRBD1. The CDR3 is 15 residues long. Germline CDR1 is LGHNA and CDR2 is YSLEER. Trimming cost V 4 bases and J 4 bases; bases outside gene matches: 7. The CDR3 is CASSPTGVLGNTIYF. In DNA, the CDR3 is TGCGCCAGCAGCCCAACAGGGGTGTTAGGAAACACCATATATTTT.

This clonotype appeared many times. This rearrangement joins TRBV2 to TRBJ2-3; 11 positions match TRBD2. CDR1 is SNHLY and CDR2 is FYNNEI in the germline V gene. Germline trimming cut 11 bases from V and 6 bases from J; bases unmatched to any gene: 13. This CDR3 comprises 15 residues. CDR3: CAGTISGRAVDTQYF. The CDR3 bases are TGTGCCGGTACCATTAGCGGGAGGGCTGTTGATACGCAGTATTTT. The whole variable domain, remainder taken from reference TRBV2 and TRBJ2-3, is EPEVTQTPSHQVTQMGQEVILRCVPISNHLYFYWYRQILGQKVEFLVSFYNNEISEKSEIFDDQFSVERPDGSNFTLKIRSTKLEDSAMYFCAGTISGRAVDTQYFGPGTRLTVL.

The chain employs TRBV2 and TRBJ1-5, with a weak D call TRBD1 (6 bases). CDR3 length equals 15 residues. V gave up 4 bases and J gave up 0 bases, with 10 bases separating them. From germline, CDR1 is SNHLY and CDR2 FYNNEI. The CDR3 protein is CASSAGAHSNQPQHF. DNA for the CDR3: TGTGCCAGCAGTGCGGGGGCACATAGCAATCAGCCCCAGCATTTT.

The V call is TRBV6-5, the J call TRBJ2-3, with a weak D call TRBD2 (5 bases). The length of the CDR3 is 14 residues. Germline-derived CDR1 and CDR2 are MNHEY and SVGAGI. Between the trimmed V and J ends, which lost 2 bases and 1 base, there was a span of 7 bases. The CDR3 nucleotides read TGTGCCAGCAGTTACGGAGCGGGCACAGATACGCAGTATTTT. Its translation is CASSYGAGTDTQYF.